One T cell receptor beta chain is described in this entry. The target antigen is unknown. Naive CD4 T cells, CD45RO-negative and CD62L-positive, were flow-sorted from PBMCs. This record belongs to a study of human versus mouse CDR3 diversity and MHC coevolution. On the study more broadly: Reported immunoSEQ sensitivity was one in 200,000 T cells, with reduced amplification bias.

Points from the study as a whole: Humans had the largest estimated TCR beta repertoire, around 1.6 million clonotypes. The lowest clonal inequality scores came from most of the three human donors.

The germline V gene encodes CDR1 SGHNT and CDR2 YYREEE (reference sequence). This CDR3 contains 15 residues. Trimming pared 3 bases from V and 1 base from J, leaving 11 bases between. This table comes from immunoSEQ multiplex PCR, and its TCRdb copy is limited to in-frame clones, with some not included. Of about 77,000 clones listed, around 93% were seen once; the top ten hold less than 0.16%. The clonotype originates from a person between 25 and 70 years old in good health. Sequencing was carried out using naive CD4+ T cells from blood. Subset of the sample: CD45RO-negative CD62L-positive naive CD4 T cells. The chain uses TRBV5-4 and TRBJ2-1; a possible D gene is TRBD2 (6 bases). CDR3 bases: TGTGCCAGCAGCTCATCCGGGGGATCCTACAATGAGCAGTTCTTC. It encodes CASSSSGGSYNEQFF.